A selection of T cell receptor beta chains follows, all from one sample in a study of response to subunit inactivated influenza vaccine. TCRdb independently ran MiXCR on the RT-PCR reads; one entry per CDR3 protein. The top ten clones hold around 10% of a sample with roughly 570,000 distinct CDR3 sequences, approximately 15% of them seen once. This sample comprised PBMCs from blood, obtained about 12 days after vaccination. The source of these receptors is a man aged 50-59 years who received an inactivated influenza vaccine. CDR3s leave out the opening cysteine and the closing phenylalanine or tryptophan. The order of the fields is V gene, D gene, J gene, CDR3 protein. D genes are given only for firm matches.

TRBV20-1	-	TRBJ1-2	SATQPDRNYGYT
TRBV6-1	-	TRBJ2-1	ASRGGPSYNEQF
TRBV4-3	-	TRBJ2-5	ASSQAGIQETQY
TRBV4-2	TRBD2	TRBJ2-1	ASSRKLAGASSYNEQF
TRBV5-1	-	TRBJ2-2	ASSLLAQLAGELF
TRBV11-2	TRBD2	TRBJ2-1	ASSHVVAGGDNEQF
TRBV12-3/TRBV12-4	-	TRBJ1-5	ASKEQGLGNQPQH
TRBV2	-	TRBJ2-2	ASRDHIGELF
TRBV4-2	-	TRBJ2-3	ASSLQAGENTDTQY
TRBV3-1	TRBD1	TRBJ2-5	ASSPGTGPRETQY
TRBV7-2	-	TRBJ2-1	ASRPLGAWEF
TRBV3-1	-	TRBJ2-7	ASSQGQWPSSYEQY
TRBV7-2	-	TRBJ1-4	ASSLETSTEKLF
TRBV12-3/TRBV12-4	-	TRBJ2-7	ASGRGVYEQY